These 15 T cell receptor beta chains originate from one sample sequenced in a study of identical twins. MiXCR, applied by TCRdb to the 5' RACE reads, yields one record per CDR3 protein. Of about 200,000 distinct CDR3 sequences in the sample, 5.5% to 7.5% are singletons; the top ten hold 14% to 15%. These data were also reused for a study on T cells expressing NK-cell markers.

Specimen: CD8+ T cells sorted from blood. Every receptor here comes from a woman under 30 in good health.

This clonotype was picked up a small number of times. The chain joins TRBV12-3 or TRBV12-4 to TRBJ2-5; D gene unclear. The length of the CDR3 is 13 residues. V shed 7 bases and J shed 3 bases, with 12 bases lying between them. The DNA of the CDR3 is TGTGCCAGCACCGAATCTAGAAAAGAGACCCAGTACTTC. Encoded protein: CASTESRKETQYF.

This chain connects TRBV21-1 to TRBJ2-6; the DNA was not compared with TRBD2, the D call given in the table. TRBV21-1 is deemed a pseudogene. The CDR3 has 22 amino acids. CDR3 sequence reads: CASSKYCSDPRLAVSGANVLTF. The CDR3 bases are TGTGCCAGCAGCAAATATTGTTCAGACCCGAGACTAGCGGTTTCTGGGGCCAACGTCCTGACTTTC.

This clonotype has a handful of counts. The J gene is TRBJ2-7, the V gene TRBV20-1; 11 bases agree with TRBD2. Trimming took 1 base from V and 4 from J; bases not matched to a gene: 3. The germline V gene has CDR1 DFQATT and CDR2 SNEGSKA (reference sequence). This CDR3 has 14 residues. CDR3 nucleotide sequence: TGCAGTGCTAGAGTGACTAGCGGGATTTACGAGCAGTACTTC. Translating gives CSARVTSGIYEQYF.

This clonotype was picked up a small number of times. V is TRBV7-9 and J is TRBJ2-3; D possibly corresponds to TRBD2 (6 bases). Germline V CDR1 and CDR2: SEHNR, FQNEAQ (reference sequence). The V and J ends lost 5 bases and 2 bases respectively, with 14 bases between them. The CDR3 extends over 15 amino acids. CDR3 DNA: TGTGCCAGCAGCCCCCGGGGCGGGAACACAGATACGCAGTATTTT. This codes for CASSPRGGNTDTQYF.

This clonotype showed up many times. The gene calls are TRBV27 and TRBJ2-7; 8 bases are a match to TRBD1. The CDR3 extends over 14 amino acids. The V gene's germline CDR1 is MNHEY and CDR2 SMNVEV (reference sequence). The trim removed 5 bases at V and 5 bases at J, leaving 8 bases unmatched. The CDR3 region has the DNA TGTGCCAGCAGTCCAAACAGGGGGTTCCACGAGCAGTACTTC. Translation: CASSPNRGFHEQYF.

In this sample, this clonotype turned up many times. This chain joins TRBV20-1 and TRBJ2-3; D might be TRBD2 (6 bases). The V gene's germline CDR1 is DFQATT and CDR2 SNEGSKA (reference sequence). Between the trimmed V and J ends, which lost 1 base and 2 bases, there was a span of 13 bases. The CDR3 totals 15 residues. The CDR3 sequence is CSARGGGVYTDTQYF. CDR3 sequence (DNA): TGCAGTGCTAGAGGGGGCGGGGTTTACACAGATACGCAGTATTTT.

The chain joins TRBV10-3 to TRBJ1-1, with TRBD1 identical over 9 bases. Germline assignment: CDR1 ENHRY and CDR2 SYGVKD. The CDR3 is made up of 15 amino acids. The V and J ends lost 7 bases and 1 base, in that order; junction bases with no gene match: 7. This CDR3 reads CAIIRTTGGNTEAFF. The CDR3 region has the DNA TGTGCCATCATCAGAACGACAGGGGGGAACACTGAAGCTTTCTTT.

The genes are TRBV7-3 and TRBJ2-1; 11 nucleotides align to TRBD2. V lost 3 bases and J lost 7; bases outside the gene matches: 5. Germline CDR1 SGHTA, CDR2 FQGTGA. The CDR3 totals 15 residues. This CDR3 reads CASSFSGGASNEQFF. CDR3 sequence (DNA): TGTGCCAGCAGCTTTAGCGGGGGGGCCTCTAATGAGCAGTTCTTC.

This clonotype was picked up a small number of times. The chain is built from TRBV6-6 and TRBJ2-5; D remains unclear. The CDR3 loop spans 13 amino acids. Germline V CDR1 and CDR2: MNHNY, SVGAGI (reference sequence). V was shortened by 1 base and J by 5 bases, with 8 bases between the two germline ends. CDR3 in DNA: TGTGCCAGCAGTTACTGGCTGACGGAGACCCAGTACTTC. Encoded protein: CASSYWLTETQYF.

This clonotype was found many times. The V gene is TRBV12-3 or TRBV12-4, the J gene TRBJ2-3; unclear D gene. There are 19 residues in the CDR3. V lost 3 bases and J lost 0, with 22 bases in between. The CDR3 sequence: CASSFPDGPSFSSTDTQYF. CDR3 in DNA: TGTGCCAGCAGTTTTCCAGACGGGCCCTCCTTCTCCAGCACAGATACGCAGTATTTT.

This chain joins TRBV25-1 and TRBJ1-1; 7 nucleotides agree with TRBD1. Unmatched junction bases numbered 5, after V lost 6 bases and J lost 1 base. This CDR3 contains 14 residues. Germline V lookup: CDR1 MGHDK, CDR2 SYGVNS. CDR3 bases: TGTGCCAGCAGGACACAGGGGTCGAACACTGAAGCTTTCTTT. Translated: CASRTQGSNTEAFF.

This clonotype was recorded many times. V gene TRBV6-2 or TRBV6-3 combines with J gene TRBJ2-7; D remains unclear. This CDR3 region has 15 residues. CDR1 MNHEY and CDR2 SVGEGT come from the germline V gene. Trimming removed 5 bases from V and 0 bases from J, with 14 bases in between. The CDR3 here is CASSLDPDRSYEQYF. CDR3 DNA sequence: TGTGCCAGCAGTCTCGACCCAGATCGCTCCTACGAGCAGTACTTC.

This clonotype showed up many times. The gene calls are TRBV6-2 or TRBV6-3 and TRBJ2-3, with D perhaps being TRBD1 or TRBD2 (5 bases each). The CDR3 runs to 18 residues. Germline V gene lookup returns CDR1 MNHEY and CDR2 SVGEGT. Deletions cut 5 bases from V and 1 base from J, with 22 bases between. CDR3 protein: CASSTMERDARRTDTQYF. For the CDR3, the DNA is TGTGCCAGCAGTACTATGGAAAGGGACGCCCGCCGCACAGATACGCAGTATTTT.

This clonotype was counted ten times or more. J is TRBJ2-7 and V is TRBV7-8, with D possibly being TRBD2 (5 bases). Germline lookup yields CDR1 SGHVS and CDR2 FQNEAQ. The V end lost 5 bases, the J end lost 1 base, and 15 bases lay between the germline ends. This CDR3 spans 15 amino acids. The CDR3 DNA follows: TGTGCCAGCAGCGCGCGGAGGATACTATCCTACGAGCAGTACTTC. It specifies CASSARRILSYEQYF.

V and J are TRBV7-9 and TRBJ2-7; TRBD2 is a possible D gene (6 bases). The CDR3 extends over 16 amino acids. CDR1 is SEHNR, CDR2 FQNEAQ, per germline (reference sequence). V shed 4 bases and J shed 0 bases, with 16 bases lying between them. The CDR3, as DNA: TGTGCCAGCAGCTCCCCCGGGGGAGTCGTCTCCTACGAGCAGTACTTC. Protein product: CASSSPGGVVSYEQYF.